These T cell receptor beta chains were read from a single sample in a study of T cells in Graves' hyperthyroidism and ophthalmopathy. Each CDR3 protein is one row after TCRdb ran MiXCR on the multiplex PCR reads. The sample has hundreds of thousands of distinct CDR3 sequences, around 45% seen once. The sample consisted of peripheral blood or thyroid tissue (not recorded which). The receptors here all came from a woman younger than 30 with Graves' hyperthyroidism. The CDR3 runs from the conserved cysteine through the conserved F or W. The D gene is left open where the match is weak. The size field is filled for only some rows; it gives once, few, many or a size class.

j_call cdr3_length clone_size d_call v_call cdr3_aa cdr3_nt
TRBJ2-7 12 . . TRBV5-6 CASSFLKYEQYF TGTGCCAGCAGCTTCCTAAAATACGAGCAGTACTTC
TRBJ2-7 14 . TRBD2 TRBV13 CASSRLAGANEQYF TGTGCCAGCAGCAGACTAGCGGGAGCGAACGAGCAGTACTTC
TRBJ2-7 16 . TRBD2 TRBV10-3 CAISPGLAGRDYEQYF TGTGCCATCAGCCCGGGACTAGCGGGAAGGGACTACGAGCAGTACTTC
TRBJ1-1 13 few . TRBV2 CASSLSLRTEAFF TGTGCCAGCAGTTTATCGCTGAGGACTGAAGCTTTCTTT
TRBJ1-2 15 many TRBD1 TRBV2 CASNLSGQGKDGYTF TGTGCCAGCAATCTTTCAGGACAGGGGAAAGATGGCTACACCTTC
TRBJ2-5 13 . . TRBV12-5 CASGLPGKETQYF TGTGCTAGTGGTTTGCCCGGAAAAGAGACCCAGTACTTC
TRBJ2-3 15 . TRBD2 TRBV7-3 CASSETSGSGDTQYF TGTGCCAGCAGCGAGACTAGCGGGAGTGGGGATACGCAGTATTTT
TRBJ1-1 15 . . TRBV27 CASSLWAPSGTEAFF TGTGCCAGCAGTTTATGGGCCCCGTCCGGCACTGAAGCTTTCTTT
TRBJ1-6 15 . . TRBV24-1 CATSDAGPANSPLHF TGTGCCACCAGTGATGCGGGACCTGCGAATTCACCCCTCCACTTT
TRBJ1-2 15 . . TRBV7-9 CASSFSPWGDYGYTF TGTGCCAGCAGCTTCTCTCCTTGGGGGGACTATGGCTACACCTTC
TRBJ1-5 15 . TRBD1 TRBV5-6 CASSLLTGGNQAQHF TGTGCCAGCAGCTTGCTGACAGGGGGAAATCAGGCCCAGCATTTT
TRBJ1-2 13 few . TRBV7-9 CASSLKVNYGYTF TGTGCCAGCAGCTTAAAGGTTAACTATGGCTACACCTTC
TRBJ2-1 14 few . TRBV25-1 CASSERKRTNEQFF TGTGCCAGCAGTGAACGAAAACGGACTAATGAGCAGTTCTTC
TRBJ2-7 14 . TRBD2 TRBV29-1 CSVSGLAGLIEQYF TGCAGCGTGAGTGGGCTAGCGGGACTGATCGAGCAGTACTTC
TRBJ2-7 13 . . TRBV7-2 CASSQDSDTEQYF TGTGCCAGCAGCCAAGATTCGGACACCGAGCAGTACTTC
TRBJ2-7 15 . . TRBV11-2 CASSLWDEPAYEQYF TGTGCCAGCAGCTTATGGGACGAGCCTGCCTACGAGCAGTACTTC
TRBJ2-5 14 few . TRBV20-1 CSATTQGAGETQYF TGCAGTGCTACGACCCAAGGAGCGGGAGAGACCCAGTACTTC
TRBJ2-3 17 once . TRBV24-1 CATSDNMATTNTDTQYF TGTGCCACCAGTGACAATATGGCTACTACCAACACAGATACGCAGTATTTT
TRBJ1-6 17 many . TRBV7-9 CASSFVAVHIRNSPLHF TGTGCCAGCAGCTTCGTTGCCGTGCATATACGTAATTCACCCCTCCACTTT
TRBJ1-2 15 . . TRBV25-1 CASSYSTDFNYGYTF TGTGCCAGCAGTTACTCGACAGACTTCAACTATGGCTACACCTTC
TRBJ1-2 13 . TRBD1 TRBV29-1 CSVATGGLDGYTF TGCAGCGTTGCGACAGGGGGCTTGGATGGCTACACCTTC
TRBJ1-6 14 many TRBD1 TRBV7-8 CASSLAGQGIPLHF TGTGCCAGCAGCTTAGCGGGACAGGGCATCCCCCTCCACTTT
TRBJ1-1 14 many . TRBV6-1 CASSEVVGSTEAFF TGTGCCAGCAGTGAGGTGGTCGGGAGCACTGAAGCTTTCTTT
TRBJ1-3 16 . . TRBV19 CASSAQQGLSGNTIYF TGTGCCAGTAGTGCCCAACAGGGCCTCTCTGGAAACACCATATATTTT
TRBJ2-7 15 . TRBD2 TRBV10-2 CASSPQAGGPYEQYF TGCGCCAGCAGCCCTCAGGCGGGAGGGCCCTACGAGCAGTACTTC
TRBJ1-5 11 . . TRBV29-1 CSLAGRQPQHF TGCAGCTTGGCAGGACGTCAGCCCCAGCATTTT
TRBJ1-2 14 . TRBD1 TRBV25-1 CASVGQGKSYGYTF TGTGCCAGCGTTGGACAGGGGAAGAGCTATGGCTACACCTTC
TRBJ1-3 14 . . TRBV7-7 CASTSGADGNTIYF TGTGCTAGCACCTCAGGGGCGGATGGAAACACCATATATTTT
TRBJ2-6 18 few . TRBV2 CASSEAWQANSGANVLTF TGTGCCAGCAGTGAAGCATGGCAGGCGAACTCTGGGGCCAACGTCCTGACTTTC